Included here is one T cell receptor (beta chain) sequence, with context. Its antigen is unknown. All donors participated as healthy donors of bone marrow. Use of 60 Vbeta and 13 Jbeta primers characterized the PCR. Produced via immunoSEQ multiplex PCR; TCRdb's table is partial and in-frame only. This sample carries 75,000 to 100,000 clones, 73% of them seen once, and the ten largest clones take under 4.5%. Per the germline V gene, CDR1 is SGHTS and CDR2 is YDEGEE. Trimming removed 2 bases at V and 1 base at J, with 3 bases between. This CDR3 comprises 12 residues. The data originate from a study of cytomegalovirus exposure and HLA in healthy donors. Broader study findings: TCR beta chain V- and J-gene trimming was linked, in a later analysis, to a missense variant in DCLRE1C.

Sequences were obtained from PBMCs. This clonotype was sampled from a man in his forties in good health and CMV-seronegative. This chain uses TRBV5-8 with TRBJ1-2; D remains unclear. The DNA for the CDR3 is TGTGCCAGCAGCTTCCGTAACTATGGCTACACCTTC. This codes for CASSFRNYGYTF.